Sequencing of this T cell receptor beta chain was carried out in a study of shared clonotypes between healthy human individuals. Study context: With ages of 18 to 49, the donors were two women and three men.

It was CD45RO-negative cells, positively selected for CCR7, that made up naive CD8 cells, with terminally differentiated effector memory CD45RA+ cells excluded. Across several immunoSEQ plates, the genomic DNA of each subset was split evenly. TCRdb's table, derived via immunoSEQ multiplex PCR, lists solely in-frame clones and lacks some. The profile shows roughly 2,000,000 clones, 93% of them singletons. General study findings and limits: The study's rarefaction showed incomplete sorted-subset sequencing despite large depth. Compared with memory subsets, naive subsets generally had larger estimated richness.

J lost 7 bases, V lost 4 bases, and 9 bases had no gene match. CDR1 and CDR2 (germline): SGDLS, YYNGEE. This CDR3 is 15 amino acids long. A word on this clone: Its matching antigen is unknown.

This sequence joins TRBV9 and TRBJ2-5; 11 positions agree with TRBD2. The TCR sequence derives from a man in his late teens or twenties in good health. Some clones in this sample may be carry-over from other donors' samples. The sequencing sample was made of naive CD8+ T cells from PBMCs. The CDR3 DNA follows: TGTGCCAGCAGCAAACTAGCGGGAGAGGCAGGGACCCAGTACTTC. It specifies CASSKLAGEAGTQYF.